The entry that follows covers one T cell receptor beta chain sequence. Noted time point: pretreatment peripheral blood. This sample is drawn from a study of PD-L1 blockade in urothelial cancer. Study-wide background: Patients started atezolizumab in the mid-2010s, 1,200 mg intravenously every 3 weeks. Chemotherapy regimens numbering 0 to 3 had been given to patients.

What went into each PCR as a spike was synthetic TCR analog templates. Profiling relied on immunoSEQ multiplex PCR, and the TCRdb table lists in-frame clones only, not all of them. Among tens of thousands of clones listed, over 75% were seen once. Germline-derived CDR1 and CDR2 are MDHEN and SYDVKM. This CDR3 comprises 13 residues. V shed 10 bases, J shed 4 bases, and the junction held 9 bases outside the gene matches. The material sequenced was PBMCs, taken around atezolizumab (anti-PD-L1) treatment. The chain is built from TRBV28 and TRBJ2-5, with 7 bases that match TRBD2. The clonotype was recovered from a man in his sixties with urothelial cancer. Here the CDR3 reads CATTGRARETQYF. The CDR3 DNA sequence: TGTGCCACCACGGGGAGGGCCCGAGAGACCCAGTACTTC.